The 30 T cell receptor beta chains below were found in one sample sequenced in a study of T cell repertoires in cytomegalovirus infection (dated 2019 in TCRdb). TCRdb shows the sequencer as Illumina HiSeq 1500. TCRdb's own reprocessing of the public reads used fastp at Q25 and MiXCR and kept productive beta chains. Each entry merges the rows of one CDR3 protein and shows their most common DNA and genes. This sample lists hundreds of thousands of distinct CDR3 sequences; roughly 24% were detected once. The ten top clones hold roughly 8% of the sample. The sample consisted of CD8+ T cells from PBMCs. These receptors all stem from a human donor in good health (CMV status not recorded). Some clones in this sample may be carry-over from other donors' samples.

The rearrangement links TRBV24-1 to TRBJ2-1; D might be TRBD1 or TRBD2, each matching 5 bases. V was cut by 5 bases and J by 2 bases, with 12 bases left in between. In germline, CDR1 is KGHDR, CDR2 SFDVKD. There are 15 residues in the CDR3. DNA for the CDR3: TGTGCCACCAGTGCGAGGGGACGGGCCTACAATGAGCAGTTCTTC. Encoded protein: CATSARGRAYNEQFF.

This clonotype has more than one count but fewer than ten. The chain joins TRBV6-1 to TRBJ1-1; D remains ambiguous. Germline values: CDR1 MNHNS, CDR2 SASEGT. This CDR3 has 12 residues. V dropped 2 bases and J dropped 8 bases, with 9 bases sitting between them. The CDR3 DNA reads as TGTGCCAGCAGTGAATGGAACGGCGAAGCTTTCTTT. This translates into CASSEWNGEAFF.

In this sample, this clonotype turned up many times. The chain joins TRBV7-9 to TRBJ2-1; TRBD2 matches 7 bases. Losses at the gene ends were 5 bases for V and 1 base for J; bases not matched to a gene: 11. Per the germline V gene, CDR1 is SEHNR and CDR2 is FQNEAQ (reference sequence). The CDR3 consists of 17 residues. The CDR3 sequence: CASSGRDQRGSYNEQFF. The CDR3 nucleotides read TGTGCCAGCAGCGGGAGGGACCAAAGAGGGTCCTACAATGAGCAGTTCTTC.

There are a few counts of this clonotype. The chain links TRBV14 to TRBJ2-5; D possibly uses TRBD1 or TRBD2 (5 bases each). V was clipped by 4 bases and J by 5 bases, with 8 bases between them. There are 12 residues in the CDR3. Germline CDR1 is SGHDN and CDR2 is FVKESK. CDR3 in amino acids: CASSPGPETQYF. The DNA of the CDR3 is TGTGCCAGCAGCCCGGGACCCGAGACCCAGTACTTC.

This clonotype has a count of ten or more. The rearrangement links TRBV7-9 to TRBJ2-5; D is ambiguous. The CDR3 has 15 amino acids. The germline gives CDR1 SEHNR, CDR2 FQNEAQ (reference sequence). V lost 1 base to trimming and J lost 3 bases, with 12 bases between them. The CDR3 region has the DNA TGTGCCAGCAGCTTAGTTAATGTGATGGAAGAGACCCAGTACTTC. Amino acid sequence: CASSLVNVMEETQYF.

The chain joins TRBV29-1 to TRBJ2-3; D not resolved. Trimming stripped 5 bases from V and 4 bases from J, with 7 bases between. The length of the CDR3 is 11 residues. The germline V gene has CDR1 SQVTM and CDR2 ANQGSEA. The CDR3, as DNA: TGCAGCGTTCCCGTAGCAGATACGCAGTATTTT. This encodes CSVPVADTQYF.

This clonotype was observed a few times. This chain joins TRBV20-1 and TRBJ2-3, with TRBD2 matching over 15 bases. The length of the CDR3 is 16 residues. Germline assignment: CDR1 DFQATT and CDR2 SNEGSKA (reference sequence). J was trimmed by 4 bases and V by 6 bases; bases with no gene match: 8. The DNA for the CDR3 is TGCAGTGCAACCGGGACTAGCGGGGGGTGGGCAGATACGCAGTATTTT. Amino acids: CSATGTSGGWADTQYF.

With respect to this clonotype: A much larger clonotype is one base distant, so this may be a read error. The chain uses TRBV28 and TRBJ2-2, with 11 bases fitting TRBD2. The CDR3 sequence is 18 residues long. The V gene's germline CDR1 is MDHEN and CDR2 SYDVKM. In DNA, the CDR3 is TGTACCAGCAGCTATCTAGCGGGGGGAGGCCCGAACACCGGGGAGCTGTTTTTT. Its translation: CTSSYLAGGGPNTGELFF.

This clonotype was recorded many times. The chain couples TRBV7-2 to TRBJ1-1; 11 bases map to TRBD1. The CDR3 has 13 residues. The germline V gene has CDR1 SGHTA and CDR2 FQGNSA. Trimming at V came to 11 bases and at J to 1 base, leaving 3 bases not matched to a gene. The CDR3 is CAGGTGGNTEAFF. In DNA, the CDR3 is TGTGCCGGGGGGACAGGGGGGAACACTGAAGCTTTCTTT.

V usage is TRBV12-3 or TRBV12-4 and J usage is TRBJ1-3; 9 bases agree with TRBD1. The CDR3 is 18 residues long. V shed 4 bases, J shed 0 bases, and the junction held 10 bases outside the gene matches. This CDR3 is CASSSSGQGRNSGNTIYF. CDR3 bases: TGTGCCAGCAGTTCGTCGGGACAGGGAAGAAACTCTGGAAACACCATATATTTT.

Turning to this clonotype: A much larger clone is a single base away; this may be a read error. This chain uses TRBV27 with TRBJ2-2, with a possible D match to TRBD1 (6 bases). CDR3 length equals 15 residues. Germline CDR1 is MNHEY and CDR2 is SMNVEV (reference sequence). The CDR3 nucleotides are TGTGCCAGCAGTTTCGCTATACAGGGCTCTGGGGAGCTGATTTTT. It yields the protein CASSFAIQGSGELIF.

The chain combines TRBV6-2 or TRBV6-3 with TRBJ1-5, with D possibly matching TRBD1 (5 bases). The CDR3 consists of 15 residues. Per the germline V gene, CDR1 is MNHEY and CDR2 is SVGEGT. Trimming cost V 2 bases and J 9 bases, with 17 bases left between them. The CDR3 DNA follows: TGTGCCAGCAGTTACGGGGACGGAGCCTTAGGGCCCCAGCATTTT. Residues: CASSYGDGALGPQHF.

J is TRBJ2-2 and V is TRBV28; 7 bases are shared with TRBD1. Looked up from germline, CDR1 is MDHEN and CDR2 is SYDVKM. This CDR3 spans 18 amino acids. Unmatched junction bases numbered 14, after V lost 3 bases and J lost 4 bases. Here the CDR3 reads CASSLNPYRQGTTGELFF. The DNA of the CDR3 is TGTGCCAGCAGTTTGAATCCCTATCGACAGGGCACCACCGGGGAGCTGTTTTTT.

The chain uses TRBV10-3 and TRBJ2-7; TRBD1 or TRBD2 may be the D gene (7 bases each). From germline, CDR1 is ENHRY and CDR2 SYGVKD. CDR3 length: 16 residues. Trimming removed 5 bases from V and 4 bases from J, with 21 bases in between. The CDR3 reads CAISPKGGGETYEQYV. The DNA for the CDR3 is TGTGCCATCAGTCCCAAGGGAGGGGGCGAAACGTACGAGCAGTACGTC.

This chain joins TRBV28 and TRBJ1-4, with TRBD1 identical over 12 bases. CDR1 MDHEN and CDR2 SYDVKM come from the germline V gene. This CDR3 is 15 amino acids long. Trimming removed 5 bases from V and 11 bases from J; junction bases left unmatched: 9. For the CDR3, the DNA is TGTGCCAGCAGTACTACCGGGACAGGGGGCAGCAAACTGTTTTTT. It translates to CASSTTGTGGSKLFF.

J is TRBJ2-5 and V is TRBV19; the D gene is possibly TRBD2 (6 bases). Trimming cost V 5 bases and J 2 bases, with 12 bases left between them. The germline CDR1 and CDR2 sequences are LNHDA and SQIVND (reference sequence). This CDR3 has 14 residues. The DNA of the CDR3 is TGTGCCAGTAGTTTGCCCGGGACTCAAGAGACCCAGTACTTC. It yields the protein CASSLPGTQETQYF. Complete variable domain (other parts from reference TRBV19 and TRBJ2-5): DGGITQSPKYLFRKEGQNVTLSCEQNLNHDAMYWYRQDPGQGLRLIYYSQIVNDFQKGDIAEGYSVSREKKESFPLTVTSAQKNPTAFYLCASSLPGTQETQYFGPGTRLLVL.

The chain carries TRBV11-2 and TRBJ1-1; D unresolved. Trimming shortened V by 2 bases and J by 5 bases, and 18 bases separated the two germline ends. CDR1 is SGHAT and CDR2 is FQNNGV in the germline V gene. The CDR3 sequence is 16 residues long. CDR3 DNA sequence: TGTGCCAGCAGCTTATGGAGGATTCAAGAGCGAACTGAAGCTTTCTTT. Amino acid sequence: CASSLWRIQERTEAFF.

This clonotype was seen once. One base away lies a much larger clone, so this may be a sequencing read error. This chain connects TRBV12-3 or TRBV12-4 to TRBJ2-1; no definite D call. The ends were cut back, 3 bases at V and 4 bases at J, with 10 bases in the middle. This CDR3 has 14 amino acids. The CDR3 DNA sequence: TGTGCCAGCAGTTTTGGCTGGGATTACAATGAGCAGTTCTTC. This codes for CASSFGWDYNEQFF.

This clonotype came up many times. The chain joins TRBV25-1 to TRBJ1-1; 8 positions agree with TRBD1. Germline V gene data show CDR1 as MGHDK and CDR2 as SYGVNS. V dropped 6 bases and J dropped 8; count of bases not matched to a gene: 5. There are 12 residues in the CDR3. This CDR3 is CASRAGTGEAFF. As DNA, the CDR3 is TGTGCCAGCAGAGCCGGGACAGGAGAAGCTTTCTTT.

This clonotype has a handful of counts. This chain uses TRBV6-6 with TRBJ1-6; D is undetermined. CDR1 and CDR2 from the germline V gene are MNHNY and SVGAGI (reference sequence). Trimming shortened V by 5 bases and J by 8 bases, and 7 bases separated the two germline ends. The CDR3 covers 12 residues. DNA of the CDR3: TGTGCCAGCAGTCACAGATATTCACCCCTCCACTTT. It translates to CASSHRYSPLHF.

The chain couples TRBV4-1 to TRBJ2-1, with unresolved D. The CDR3 loop spans 14 amino acids. Germline CDR1 is MGHRA and CDR2 is YSYEKL. The germline V and J ends were trimmed by 1 base and 0 bases, with 4 bases remaining between them. The CDR3 nucleotides are TGCGCCAGCAGCCAAGCCCCCTCCTACAATGAGCAGTTCTTC. It is translated as CASSQAPSYNEQFF.

The chain carries TRBV6-5 and TRBJ1-2, with unresolved D. The V and J ends lost 6 bases and 6 bases respectively, with 20 bases between them. The CDR3 consists of 15 residues. The germline gives CDR1 MNHEY, CDR2 SVGAGI. The CDR3 bases are TGTGCCAGCAGCCGTACACACACGCCCTCGGATGGCTACACCTTC. This gives the protein CASSRTHTPSDGYTF.

Here the CDR3 reads CASSRTGGGSYEQYV. CDR3 bases: TGTGCCAGCAGCCGCACAGGGGGCGGCTCCTACGAGCAGTACGTC. V gene TRBV7-6 combines with J gene TRBJ2-7, with 9 bases identical to TRBD1. The germline gives CDR1 SGHVS, CDR2 FNYEAQ. This CDR3 comprises 15 residues. Trimming at V came to 5 bases and at J to 0 bases, leaving 5 bases not matched to a gene.

This clonotype was recorded many times. V usage is TRBV14 and J usage is TRBJ1-1; D not certain. This CDR3 region has 13 residues. Germline CDR1 SGHDN, CDR2 FVKESK. V was cut by 0 bases and J by 4 bases, with 6 bases left in between. CDR3 DNA: TGTGCCAGCAGCCAAGACTGGGGCACTGAAGCTTTCTTT. It specifies CASSQDWGTEAFF.

This clonotype showed up just a few times. The chain couples TRBV27 to TRBJ2-7; the D is unclear. Looked up from germline, CDR1 is MNHEY and CDR2 is SMNVEV (reference sequence). This CDR3 comprises 15 residues. V shed 5 bases and J shed 1 base, with 15 bases lying between them. As DNA, the CDR3 is TGTGCCAGCAGTCCGTCGGGCGGTTATTCCTACGAGCAGTACGTC. It translates to CASSPSGGYSYEQYV.

This clonotype was counted many times. The V and J genes are TRBV7-2 and TRBJ2-3, with 16 bases lining up with TRBD2. This CDR3 spans 17 amino acids. Germline V CDR1 and CDR2: SGHTA, FQGNSA. V lost 8 bases, J lost 7 bases, and 12 bases stayed unmatched. CDR3 nucleotides: TGTGCCAGCCTCCCCTTCGGGACTAGCGGGGGGGCAAATACGCAGTATTTT. This codes for CASLPFGTSGGANTQYF. Variable domain in full (rest from reference TRBV7-2 and TRBJ2-3): GAGVSQSPSNKVTEKGKDVELRCDPISGHTALYWYRQSLGQGLEFLIYFQGNSAPDKSGLPSDRFSAERTGGSVSTLTIQRTQQEDSAVYLCASLPFGTSGGANTQYFGPGTRLTVL.

This clonotype came up many times. The rearrangement links TRBV7-2 to TRBJ2-1; unclear D gene. Trimming took 5 bases from V and 0 from J, leaving 11 bases between them. Germline values: CDR1 SGHTA, CDR2 FQGNSA. The CDR3 contains 15 residues. The CDR3 DNA reads as TGTGCCAGCAGCCTAAGCCTGAGCTCCTACAATGAGCAGTTCTTC. This gives the protein CASSLSLSSYNEQFF.

The V gene is TRBV28, the J gene TRBJ1-3, with D possibly being TRBD1 (6 bases). V was cut by 6 bases and J by 0 bases, with 12 bases left in between. CDR3 length: 15 residues. Per the germline V gene, CDR1 is MDHEN and CDR2 is SYDVKM. CDR3 DNA: TGTGCCAGCAGGTACAGGGAGGTCTCTGGAAACACCATATATTTT. This translates into CASRYREVSGNTIYF. The complete variable domain, with remaining parts taken from reference TRBV28 and TRBJ1-3, reads DVKVTQSSRYLVKRTGEKVFLECVQDMDHENMFWYRQDPGLGLRLIYFSYDVKMKEKGDIPEGYSVSREKKERFSLILESASTNQTSMYLCASRYREVSGNTIYFGEGSWLTVV.

This clonotype was recorded at least ten times. At one end, the junction sequence differs from germline, possibly due to a read error. V gene TRBV7-6 combines with J gene TRBJ1-4, with 7 bases matching TRBD1. The germline V gene encodes CDR1 SGHVS and CDR2 FNYEAQ. This CDR3 has 11 amino acids. The CDR3 spells CASSSGQEIGW. The CDR3 DNA sequence: TGTGCCAGCAGCTCTGGACAGGAGATAGGCTGG.

The rearrangement links TRBV5-1 to TRBJ1-1; 9 bases agree with TRBD1. The ends lost 0 bases at V and 2 bases at J; junction bases unmatched: 14. CDR1 is SGHRS, CDR2 YFSETQ, per germline. The CDR3 has 19 amino acids. In DNA form, the CDR3 reads TGCGCCAGCAGCTTGGTTTCGGGACAGGGAATAGGCATAAACACTGAAGCTTTCTTT. It translates to CASSLVSGQGIGINTEAFF.